This T cell receptor beta chain was sequenced in a study of radiotherapy plus CTLA-4 blockade in lung cancer. Sequencing was performed with immunoSEQ multiplex PCR; in TCRdb, only in-frame clones are kept and a portion is missing. The sample contains tens of thousands of clones, about 77% of which appear only once. The source material was peripheral blood, sampled from a patient treated with radiotherapy plus ipilimumab. The sequence derives from a human donor with non-small cell lung cancer who had stable disease on radiotherapy plus ipilimumab.

The CDR3: CASSLPGQASSEQFF. CDR3 DNA: TGTGCCAGCAGCTTACCGGGACAAGCTTCCAGTGAGCAGTTCTTC. The chain carries TRBV11-2 and TRBJ2-1; tentatively, D is TRBD1 (6 bases). The CDR3 contains 15 residues. CDR1 and CDR2 (germline): SGHAT, FQNNGV. V was pared by 2 bases and J by 9 bases, with 17 bases between.